This entry is about one TCR beta chain. The sample is drawn from a study of T cell changes during pregnancy in multiple sclerosis. Germline lookup yields CDR1 SEHNR and CDR2 FQNEAQ (reference sequence). The CDR3 runs 11 residues. V gave up 6 bases and J gave up 6 bases, with 7 bases separating them. TCRdb's table, derived via immunoSEQ multiplex PCR, lists solely in-frame clones and lacks some. The table lists around 35,000 clones, roughly nine tenths of them singletons. The specimen was CD8+ T cells from peripheral blood mononuclear cells, collected in the first trimester of pregnancy. The chain couples TRBV7-9 to TRBJ2-3; D unclear. The clonotype was recovered from a female donor with multiple sclerosis, enrolled in a pregnancy study. In DNA, the CDR3 is TGTGCCAGCAGGCGTATGGATACGCAGTATTTT. Its protein product is CASRRMDTQYF.